Below are 21 T cell receptor beta chains sequenced from a single sample in a study of radiotherapy plus CTLA-4 blockade in lung cancer. Sequenced by immunoSEQ multiplex PCR; TCRdb stores in-frame clones only, minus some. The sample records tens of thousands of clones, roughly three quarters being singletons. Sequences were derived from peripheral blood, sampled from a patient treated with radiotherapy plus ipilimumab. These receptors were taken from a human donor with non-small cell lung cancer whose response to radiotherapy plus ipilimumab could not be evaluated.

This chain uses TRBV27 with TRBJ1-2, with 9 positions matching TRBD1. CDR3 length equals 17 residues. Germline CDR1 and CDR2: MNHEY and SMNVEV (reference sequence). J gave up 5 bases and V 5 bases, and 15 bases lay outside the gene matches. The CDR3 reads CASSRGDRVFYMYGYTF. The CDR3 DNA follows: TGTGCCAGCAGTAGAGGGGACAGGGTCTTTTATATGTATGGCTACACCTTC.

J is TRBJ2-6 and V is TRBV19; possibly TRBD1 for D (5 bases). The germline V gene has CDR1 LNHDA and CDR2 SQIVND (reference sequence). The CDR3 loop spans 17 amino acids. Trimming removed 3 bases from V and 4 bases from J, with 16 bases in between. The CDR3 region has the DNA TGTGCCAGTAGTATTCCCGGCCCCAGGGTAGGGGCCAACGTCCTGACTTTC. Translated, it gives CASSIPGPRVGANVLTF.

This chain joins TRBV5-4 and TRBJ2-5; 7 bases are a match to TRBD1. The CDR3 length is 13 residues. Germline assignment: CDR1 SGHNT and CDR2 YYREEE (reference sequence). V was clipped by 4 bases and J by 5 bases; unmatched bases: 5. The CDR3: CASSQTGTETQYF. The CDR3 DNA sequence: TGTGCCAGCAGCCAGACAGGGACGGAGACCCAGTACTTC.

The chain has TRBV7-9 and TRBJ1-5; TRBD1 matches 7 bases. Trimming took 5 bases from V and 0 from J; bases not matched to a gene: 7. The CDR3 runs to 16 residues. The V gene's germline CDR1 is SEHNR and CDR2 FQNEAQ (reference sequence). The DNA of the CDR3 is TGTGCCAGCAGCCCCGGGACAGAGATTAGCAATCAGCCCCAGCATTTT. Its protein is CASSPGTEISNQPQHF.

This clone appeared once. The chain is built from TRBV2 and TRBJ2-7; tentative D call: TRBD2 (6 bases). Per the germline V gene, CDR1 is SNHLY and CDR2 is FYNNEI. Trimming took off 8 bases at V and 2 bases at J, with 10 bases between the two ends. The CDR3 runs to 12 residues. Here the CDR3 DNA reads TGTGCCAGCCGGGCGGGACCCTACGAGCAGTACTTC. The encoded protein is CASRAGPYEQYF.

In its sample, this clone was seen once. The chain recombines TRBV6-5 with TRBJ1-5, with 7 bases aligning to TRBD1. Germline values: CDR1 MNHEY, CDR2 SVGAGI. The V segment lost 8 bases and the J segment 0 bases; nucleotides outside the gene matches: 7. CDR3 length equals 15 residues. The chain's CDR3 is CASRDSQYSNQPQHF. The CDR3 nucleotides are TGTGCCAGCCGGGACAGCCAGTATAGCAATCAGCCCCAGCATTTT.

This clone was observed once. The chain is built from TRBV6-1 and TRBJ2-1; D is possibly TRBD1 (6 bases). CDR3 length: 17 residues. The germline V gene encodes CDR1 MNHNS and CDR2 SASEGT. V lost 3 bases to trimming and J lost 1 base, with 16 bases between them. The CDR3 is CASSDLLQGRSYNEQFF. DNA of the CDR3: TGTGCCAGCAGTGACCTCCTACAGGGTAGGTCCTACAATGAGCAGTTCTTC.

This sequence joins TRBV6-1 and TRBJ2-7, with TRBD2 matching over 7 bases. Unmatched junction bases numbered 6, after V lost 7 bases and J lost 0 bases. This CDR3 region has 14 residues. The germline V gene encodes CDR1 MNHNS and CDR2 SASEGT. CDR3: CASTLSGPSYEQYF. In DNA form, the CDR3 reads TGTGCCAGCACCCTTAGCGGGCCCTCCTACGAGCAGTACTTC.

This clone was counted only a few times. The J gene is TRBJ1-6, the V gene TRBV27; 7 nucleotides match TRBD1. This CDR3 has 16 residues. Germline CDR1 reads MNHEY; CDR2 reads SMNVEV (reference sequence). V gave up 4 bases and J gave up 7 bases; unmatched junction bases: 10. The CDR3: CASSSGQLFLNSPLHF. CDR3 sequence (DNA): TGTGCCAGCAGTTCGGGACAGTTGTTTTTAAATTCACCCCTCCACTTT.

This clone was counted a few times. The chain employs TRBV9 and TRBJ2-5, with D perhaps TRBD1 (6 bases). The CDR3 runs to 15 residues. V lost 0 bases, J lost 3 bases, and 12 bases lay in between. The germline V gene has CDR1 SGDLS and CDR2 YYNGEE. CDR3 nucleotide sequence: TGTGCCAGCAGCGTAGAAATGGGGGCGGAAGAGACCCAGTACTTC. Its protein is CASSVEMGAEETQYF.

The rearrangement uses TRBV5-5 and TRBJ2-5; D possibly corresponds to TRBD1 (6 bases). Looked up from germline, CDR1 is SGHKS and CDR2 is YYEKEE (reference sequence). The CDR3 covers 15 residues. V was trimmed by 3 bases and J by 7 bases, leaving 19 bases between them. CDR3 sequence reads: CASSSRWGRPGTQYF. DNA of the CDR3: TGTGCCAGCAGCTCCCGGTGGGGGCGTCCAGGGACCCAGTACTTC.

The V and J genes are TRBV5-1 and TRBJ1-6, with no clear D. Germline CDR1 is SGHRS and CDR2 is YFSETQ. The CDR3 runs to 17 residues. V gave up 1 base and J gave up 7 bases, with 18 bases separating them. The CDR3 nucleotides are TGCGCCAGCAGCTTGTCCCCGGCCGATAGAGGCAATTCACCCCTCCACTTT. Protein product: CASSLSPADRGNSPLHF. The variable domain in full, completed from reference TRBV5-1 and TRBJ1-6, reads KAGVTQTPRYLIKTRGQQVTLSCSPISGHRSVSWYQQTPGQGLQFLFEYFSETQRNKGNFPGRFSGRQFSNSRSEMNVSTLELGDSALYLCASSLSPADRGNSPLHFGNGTRLTVT.

This chain connects TRBV18 to TRBJ1-5; maybe TRBD1 (6 bases). CDR1 and CDR2 from the germline V gene are KGHSH and LQKENI. CDR3 length equals 17 residues. V lost 3 bases, J lost 1 base, and 16 bases lay in between. CDR3: CASSPVGGGRSNQPQHF. The CDR3 coding sequence is TGTGCCAGCTCACCCGTCGGGGGGGGCCGGAGCAATCAGCCCCAGCATTTT.

V is TRBV6-5 and J is TRBJ2-5; TRBD2 is a possible D gene (5 bases). V was clipped by 4 bases and J by 5 bases, with 17 bases between them. From germline, CDR1 is MNHEY and CDR2 SVGAGI. The CDR3 consists of 15 residues. In DNA form, the CDR3 reads TGTGCCAGCAGTTCCCCGCGGGCGCAGGAGGAGACCCAGTACTTC. Translation gives CASSSPRAQEETQYF.

The rearrangement joins TRBV9 to TRBJ2-5; D is possibly TRBD2 (5 bases). Trimming took off 2 bases at V and 4 bases at J, with 12 bases between the two ends. Germline-derived CDR1 and CDR2 are SGDLS and YYNGEE. The CDR3 covers 14 residues. The CDR3 here is CASSVSGSVETQYF. The CDR3 DNA sequence: TGTGCCAGCAGCGTTAGTGGGAGCGTAGAGACCCAGTACTTC.

This rearrangement joins TRBV29-1 to TRBJ2-5; TRBD2 agrees at 14 bases. The DNA end is a closer match to TRBJ2-7, so the J assignment may be wrong. This CDR3 comprises 16 residues. Per germline, CDR1 SQVTM and CDR2 ANQGSEA. The CDR3 sequence is CSVEGGLAGGYYEQYF. The CDR3 DNA reads TGCAGCGTTGAGGGTGGACTAGCGGGAGGCTACTACGAGCAGTACTTC.

The chain couples TRBV2 to TRBJ2-1; 7 bases agree with TRBD2. The CDR3 has 14 amino acids. Germline V gene data show CDR1 as SNHLY and CDR2 as FYNNEI. V shed 6 bases, J shed 6 bases, and the junction held 8 bases outside the gene matches. The CDR3 DNA sequence: TGTGCCAGCAGCCGCGAGGCGGGGGTCAATGAGCAGTTCTTC. Amino acids: CASSREAGVNEQFF.

The rearrangement uses TRBV5-1 and TRBJ2-2; TRBD1 is a possible D gene (5 bases). This CDR3 comprises 16 residues. The germline V gene encodes CDR1 SGHRS and CDR2 YFSETQ. The germline V and J ends were trimmed by 0 bases and 0 bases, with 9 bases remaining between them. The DNA of the CDR3 is TGCGCCAGCAGCTTGGAGGGGAACGCGAACACCGGGGAGCTGTTTTTT. Translation gives CASSLEGNANTGELFF.

The V call is TRBV19, the J call TRBJ2-5; D gene uncertain. Gene TRBJ2-7 matches the end of the DNA better, so the J call may be wrong. CDR1 is LNHDA, CDR2 SQIVND, per germline (reference sequence). CDR3 length: 13 residues. The CDR3 coding sequence is TGTGCCAGTAGGAAAAGTGGGGCCTACGAGCAGTACTTC. Protein: CASRKSGAYEQYF.

The rearrangement joins TRBV7-9 to TRBJ2-7; 10 bases align to TRBD2. The germline CDR1 and CDR2 sequences are SEHNR and FQNEAQ (reference sequence). V trimming: 5 bases; J trimming: 3 bases; junction bases outside the gene matches: 7. The CDR3 totals 15 residues. The CDR3 DNA sequence: TGTGCCAGCAGCGCAAATAGCGGGAGGATCTACGAGCAGTACTTC. It codes for CASSANSGRIYEQYF.

The chain carries TRBV4-1 and TRBJ1-2; 9 positions agree with TRBD1. There are 14 residues in the CDR3. Germline V gene sequence: CDR1 MGHRA, CDR2 YSYEKL. Trimming took 4 bases from V and 5 from J; bases not matched to a gene: 5. CDR3 residues: CASSRTGTGYGYTF. CDR3 in DNA: TGCGCCAGCAGCCGCACCGGGACAGGGTATGGCTACACCTTC.